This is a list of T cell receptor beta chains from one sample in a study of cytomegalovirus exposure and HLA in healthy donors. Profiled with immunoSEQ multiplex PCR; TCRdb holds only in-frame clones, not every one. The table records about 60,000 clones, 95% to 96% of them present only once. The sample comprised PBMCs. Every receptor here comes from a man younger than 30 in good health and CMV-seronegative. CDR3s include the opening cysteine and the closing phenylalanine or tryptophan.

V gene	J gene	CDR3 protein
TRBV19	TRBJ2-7	CASRDPGQGAYEQYF
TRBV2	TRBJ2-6	CASSTGLAGSGANVLTF
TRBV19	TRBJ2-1	CASSMGLADYNEQFF
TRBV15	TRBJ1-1	CATRPPGSYTEAFF
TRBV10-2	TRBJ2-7	CASNDRGTTYEQYF
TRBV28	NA	CASRPMTSSYEQYF
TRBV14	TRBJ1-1	CASSLGTGAAFF
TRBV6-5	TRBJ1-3	CASSSPTGEHTIYF
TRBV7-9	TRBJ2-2	CASSNPREHANTGELFF
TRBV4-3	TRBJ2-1	CASSQDLAGLYNEQFF
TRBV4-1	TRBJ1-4	CASSQDRRGNEKLFF
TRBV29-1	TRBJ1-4	CSVQDRGLEKLFF
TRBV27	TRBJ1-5	CASSLARRGQPQHF
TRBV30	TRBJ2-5	CAWSPISGMETQYF
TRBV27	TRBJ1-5	CASSGGQHNQPQHF
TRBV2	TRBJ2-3	CASSVSQRITDTQYF
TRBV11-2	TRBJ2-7	CASSSIRDRAYEQYF
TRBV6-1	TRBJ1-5	CASSEAGNSNQPQHF
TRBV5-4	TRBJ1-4	CASSLLHKGLANEKLFF
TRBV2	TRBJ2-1	CASMSGNEQFF
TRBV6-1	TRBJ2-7	CASSEYTSGPYEQYF
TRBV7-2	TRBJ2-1	CASSRTSGRAGSNEQFF
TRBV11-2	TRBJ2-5	CASSSVRGREETQYF
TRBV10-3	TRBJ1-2	CAISDNRDYGYTF
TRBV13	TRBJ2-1	CASSFSYPDEQFF
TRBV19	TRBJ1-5	CASSMGSPGVNQPQHF
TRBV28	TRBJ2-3	CASSKFGLADRRNDTQYF
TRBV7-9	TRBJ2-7	CASSSLGPLDYEQYF
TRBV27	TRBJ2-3	CASSPRGGGEPGSLYF
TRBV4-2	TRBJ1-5	CASSLSPSGNQPQHF
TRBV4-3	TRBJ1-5	CASSQGALTGNQPQHF
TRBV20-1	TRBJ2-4	CSVGGKNIQYF
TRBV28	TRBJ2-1	CASSPGQGYNEQFF
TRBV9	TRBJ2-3	CASGGQGADTQYF
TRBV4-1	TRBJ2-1	CASSQGADVQVYNEQFF
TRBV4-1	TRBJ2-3	CASSQDGVRREPTDTQYF
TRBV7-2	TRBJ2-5	CASSPNAGGETQYF
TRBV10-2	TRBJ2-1	CASSDPGGSYNEQFF
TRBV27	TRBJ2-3	CASSFSYPGLADEDTQYF
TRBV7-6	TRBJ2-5	CASSLEIFSGEKPSQETQYF
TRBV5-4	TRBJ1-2	CASSLTGHYGYTF
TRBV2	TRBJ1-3	CASRETGAGNTIYF